The entry below gives a single T cell receptor (beta chain) sequence along with its context. Antigen: not known. The record originates from a study of OX40 agonist ivuxolimab in advanced cancers. Across the whole study: Recorded diagnoses for dose-escalation patients were hepatocellular carcinoma, melanoma, renal cell or head and neck cancer. Of the participants, around 43% had some prior anti-PD-1, anti-PD-L1 or anti-CTLA-4 therapy, which was allowed. Overall study findings and caveats: Antigen specificity was not determined for the expanded peripheral T cells.

The CDR3 consists of 16 residues. The germline gives CDR1 SGHVS, CDR2 FQNEAQ. V was clipped by 2 bases and J by 6 bases, with 19 bases between them. TCRdb keeps only in-frame clones here, not all; method: immunoSEQ multiplex PCR. The table records some 15,000 clones, 78% of them present only once. The rearrangement uses TRBV7-8 and TRBJ1-2; no firm D call. The TCR sequence derives from an adult with an advanced solid tumor such as melanoma, head and neck, liver or kidney cancer. The sample in question was CD4+ or CD8+ T cells sorted from blood, obtained in a trial of the OX40 agonist ivuxolimab. The CDR3 region has the DNA TGTGCCAGCAGCTTACGGGGAGGGAGTTCGCTCGATGGCTACACCTTC. Translating gives CASSLRGGSSLDGYTF.